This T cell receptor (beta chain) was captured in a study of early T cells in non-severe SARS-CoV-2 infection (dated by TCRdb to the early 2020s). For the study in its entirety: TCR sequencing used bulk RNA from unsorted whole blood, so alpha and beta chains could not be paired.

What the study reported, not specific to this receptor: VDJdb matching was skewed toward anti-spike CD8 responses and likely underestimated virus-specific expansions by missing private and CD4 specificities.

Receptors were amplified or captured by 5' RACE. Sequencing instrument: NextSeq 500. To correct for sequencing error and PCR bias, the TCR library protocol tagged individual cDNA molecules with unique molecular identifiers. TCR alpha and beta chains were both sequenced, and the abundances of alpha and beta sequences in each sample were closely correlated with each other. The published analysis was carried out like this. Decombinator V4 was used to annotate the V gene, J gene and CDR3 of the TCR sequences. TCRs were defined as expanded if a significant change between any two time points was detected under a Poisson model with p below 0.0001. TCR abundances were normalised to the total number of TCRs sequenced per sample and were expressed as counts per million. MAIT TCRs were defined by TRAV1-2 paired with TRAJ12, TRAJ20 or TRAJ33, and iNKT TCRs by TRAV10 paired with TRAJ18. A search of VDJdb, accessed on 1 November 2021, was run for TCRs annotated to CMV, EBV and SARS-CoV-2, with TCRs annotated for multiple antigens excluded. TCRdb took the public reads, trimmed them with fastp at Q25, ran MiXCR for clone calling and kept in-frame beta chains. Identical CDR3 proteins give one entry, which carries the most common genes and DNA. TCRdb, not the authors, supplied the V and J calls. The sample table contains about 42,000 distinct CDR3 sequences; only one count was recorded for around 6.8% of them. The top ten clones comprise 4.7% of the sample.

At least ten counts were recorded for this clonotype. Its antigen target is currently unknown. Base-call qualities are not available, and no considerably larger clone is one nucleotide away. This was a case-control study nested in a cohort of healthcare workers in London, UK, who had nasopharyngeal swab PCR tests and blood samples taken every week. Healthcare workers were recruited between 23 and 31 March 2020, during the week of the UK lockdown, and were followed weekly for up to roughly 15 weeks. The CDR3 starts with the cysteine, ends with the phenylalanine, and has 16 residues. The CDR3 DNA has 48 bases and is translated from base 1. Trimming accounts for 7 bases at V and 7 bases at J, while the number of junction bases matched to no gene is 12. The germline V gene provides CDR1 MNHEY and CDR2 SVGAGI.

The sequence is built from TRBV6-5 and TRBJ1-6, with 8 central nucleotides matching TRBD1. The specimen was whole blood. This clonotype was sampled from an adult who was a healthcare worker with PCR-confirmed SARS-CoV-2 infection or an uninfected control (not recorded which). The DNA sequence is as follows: TGTGCCAGCACCATTCGGCGTCAGGGGGCGAATTCACCCCTCCACTTT. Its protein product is CASTIRRQGANSPLHF.